These T cell receptor beta chains were read from a single sample in a study of T cell responses to AZD1222 COVID-19 vaccine. Profiling relied on immunoSEQ multiplex PCR, and the TCRdb table lists in-frame clones only, not all of them. The sample holds about 150,000 clones; roughly 90% are singletons and the top ten take around 2.6%. This material consisted of peripheral blood, taken on day 0 of AZD1222 vaccination. These receptor sequences come from an adult in good health. Both conserved end residues are part of each CDR3. Each record gives: V gene, D gene, J gene, CDR3 protein, CDR3 DNA. The D gene is left open where the match is weak.

>TRBV5-4|TRBD1|TRBJ2-1
CASSLDRLSSYNEQFF
TGTGCCAGCAGCCTGGACAGGCTTAGCTCCTACAATGAGCAGTTCTTC
>TRBV4-2|TRBD2|TRBJ2-7
CASSTLAGGTYEQYF
TGTGCCAGCAGCACCCTAGCGGGAGGAACCTACGAGCAGTACTTC
>TRBV5-1|TRBD1|TRBJ1-5
CASSFRQGGQPQHF
TGCGCCAGCAGCTTCAGACAGGGGGGTCAGCCCCAGCATTTT
>TRBV5-3|NA|TRBJ1-5
CARSPRPPGRWNQPQHF
TGTGCCAGAAGCCCAAGGCCCCCAGGGCGTTGGAATCAGCCCCAGCATTTT
>TRBV25-1|NA|TRBJ1-2
CASSWGFGYTF
TGTGCCAGCAGTTGGGGCTTTGGCTACACCTTC
>TRBV7-2|NA|TRBJ1-3
CASSLGAFSGNTIYF
TGTGCCAGCAGCTTAGGGGCATTCTCTGGAAACACCATATATTTT
>TRBV6-1|TRBD2|TRBJ2-1
CASSGLAGGPSGDNEQFF
TGTGCCAGCAGTGGACTAGCGGGAGGGCCCTCCGGAGACAATGAGCAGTTCTTC
>TRBV19|TRBD1|TRBJ2-7
CASSDRTGLKSEQYF
TGTGCCAGTAGTGATCGGACAGGGCTAAAGAGCGAGCAGTACTTC
>TRBV15|TRBD2|TRBJ2-5
CATSSRSGRAETQYF
TGTGCCACCAGCAGTCGGAGCGGGAGGGCGGAGACCCAGTACTTC
>TRBV7-6|TRBD2|TRBJ2-3
CASSNYRTSGRGTDTQYF
TGTGCCAGCAGCAACTACCGGACTAGCGGGAGGGGCACAGATACGCAGTATTTT
>TRBV27|NA|TRBJ2-3
CASGPGTDTQYF
TGTGCCAGCGGTCCGGGCACAGATACGCAGTATTTT
>TRBV28|NA|TRBJ1-1
CASSLVNRVREAFF
TGTGCCAGCAGTTTAGTGAACAGGGTTAGAGAAGCTTTCTTT
>TRBV3-1/TRBV3-2|NA|TRBJ2-2
CASSQLGRAGELFF
TGTGCCAGCAGCCAATTGGGACGTGCCGGGGAGCTGTTTTTT
>TRBV9|NA|TRBJ1-1
CASSVVGQMNTEAFF
TGTGCCAGCAGCGTAGTGGGGCAGATGAACACTGAAGCTTTCTTT
>TRBV3-1/TRBV3-2|NA|TRBJ1-1
CASRRTDNTEAFF
TGTGCCAGCAGGAGGACGGATAACACTGAAGCTTTCTTT
>TRBV6-5|NA|TRBJ2-3
CASSNRAGEDTQYF
TGTGCCAGCAGTAACCGCGCAGGCGAAGATACGCAGTATTTT
>TRBV5-4|TRBD1|TRBJ1-6
CASSTPSGGSPLHF
TGTGCCAGCAGCACACCCTCAGGGGGATCACCCCTCCACTTT
>TRBV9|NA|TRBJ1-1
CASSVGRNTEAFF
TGTGCCAGCAGCGTAGGCAGGAACACTGAAGCTTTCTTT
>TRBV4-2|NA|TRBJ2-7
CASSQGSGQSTYEQYF
TGTGCCAGCAGCCAAGGATCAGGCCAGAGCACCTACGAGCAGTACTTC
>TRBV6-5|NA|TRBJ1-5
CASRPYSNQPQHF
TGTGCCAGCAGACCGTATAGCAATCAGCCCCAGCATTTT